The rows below give T cell receptor beta chains drawn from one sample of a study of CD8 T cells in Susac syndrome. One entry per CDR3 protein, called by TCRdb with MiXCR from the immunoSEQ multiplex PCR reads. The data contain some 150,000 distinct CDR3 sequences, nearly 97% of them singletons. The sequencing sample was made of CD8+ T cells from PBMCs. The receptors were sampled from a human donor with multiple sclerosis. Both conserved end residues are part of each CDR3. D genes are given only for firm matches. Clone size, where shown, is once, few, many, or a class for clones that have expanded.

J: TRBJ1-1
size: -
V: TRBV5-4
D: TRBD1
CDR3: CASSPDRAAEAFF
DNA: TGTGCCAGCAGCCCCGACAGGGCTGCTGAAGCTTTCTTT

J: TRBJ2-1
size: once
V: TRBV2
D: -
CDR3: CASSPTSNAYNEQFF
DNA: TGTGCCAGCAGTCCGACTAGTAACGCCTACAATGAGCAGTTCTTC

J: TRBJ1-4
size: -
V: TRBV5-1
D: TRBD1
CDR3: CASSLEGQGNEKLFF
DNA: TGCGCCAGCAGCTTGGAGGGACAGGGGAATGAAAAACTGTTTTTT

J: TRBJ2-5
size: -
V: TRBV12-3/TRBV12-4
D: -
CDR3: CASSSASETQYF
DNA: TGTGCCAGCAGTTCCGCATCGGAGACCCAGTACTTC

J: TRBJ1-2
size: -
V: TRBV29-1
D: -
CDR3: CSAPTGPNGYTF
DNA: TGCAGCGCCCCGACAGGTCCGAATGGCTACACCTTC

J: TRBJ2-3
size: -
V: TRBV12-3/TRBV12-4
D: TRBD2
CDR3: CASSPTGLAGADTQYF
DNA: TGTGCCAGCAGTCCAACGGGCTTAGCGGGGGCAGATACGCAGTATTTT

J: TRBJ2-1
size: -
V: TRBV28
D: -
CDR3: CASRWTPSYNEQFF
DNA: TGTGCCAGCAGATGGACTCCCTCCTACAATGAGCAGTTCTTC

J: TRBJ2-3
size: -
V: TRBV30
D: TRBD2
CDR3: CAWGWTGTSEYF
DNA: TGTGCCTGGGGTTGGACGGGGACTAGTGAGTATTTT

J: TRBJ2-1
size: -
V: TRBV13
D: -
CDR3: CASSLRMAPSSYNEQFF
DNA: TGTGCCAGCAGCCTCAGGATGGCCCCCTCCTCCTACAATGAGCAGTTCTTC

J: TRBJ2-7
size: once
V: TRBV5-1
D: TRBD1
CDR3: CASSLGPDRDYEQYF
DNA: TGCGCCAGCAGCTTGGGACCGGACAGGGACTACGAGCAGTACTTC

J: TRBJ2-7
size: few
V: TRBV6-2/TRBV6-3
D: -
CDR3: CATNTPPHEQYF
DNA: TGTGCCACCAACACTCCCCCTCACGAGCAGTACTTC

J: TRBJ1-2
size: -
V: TRBV29-1
D: TRBD1
CDR3: CSVEGDRDFYGYTF
DNA: TGCAGCGTTGAAGGGGACAGAGATTTCTATGGCTACACTTTC

J: TRBJ1-2
size: -
V: TRBV30
D: -
CDR3: CAWGRRPRQTYYGYTF
DNA: TGTGCCTGGGGGAGACGGCCGCGGCAGACGTACTATGGCTACACCTTC

J: TRBJ1-1
size: -
V: TRBV29-1
D: -
CDR3: CSVEVEGLNTEAFF
DNA: TGCAGCGTTGAAGTCGAGGGGCTGAACACTGAAGCTTTCTTT

J: TRBJ1-4
size: -
V: TRBV30
D: -
CDR3: CAWASTSTNEKLFF
DNA: TGTGCCTGGGCATCGACCTCAACTAATGAAAAACTGTTTTTT

J: TRBJ2-1
size: -
V: TRBV21-1
D: -
CDR3: CASSKESGMDNEQFF
DNA: TGTGCCAGCAGCAAGGAATCTGGAATGGACAATGAGCAGTTCTTC

J: TRBJ1-1
size: -
V: TRBV20-1
D: TRBD1
CDR3: CSAPSRDRANTEAFF
DNA: TGCAGTGCACCTAGCCGGGACAGGGCTAACACTGAAGCTTTCTTT

J: TRBJ2-1
size: -
V: TRBV13
D: TRBD2
CDR3: CASGGGPRGFNEQFF
DNA: TGTGCCTCCGGGGGGGGGCCCCGAGGTTTCAATGAGCAGTTCTTC

J: TRBJ1-5
size: -
V: TRBV19
D: -
CDR3: CASTGSMGVYQPQHF
DNA: TGTGCCAGTACTGGGAGTATGGGGGTTTATCAGCCCCAGCATTTT